The 11 T cell receptor beta chains reported below all come from one sample, sequenced in a study of early T cells in non-severe SARS-CoV-2 infection. Using its own MiXCR run on the 5' RACE reads, TCRdb lists one record per CDR3 protein. The sample lists tens of thousands of distinct CDR3 sequences; over 7% were seen once. Specimen: whole blood. Every receptor here comes from an adult who was a healthcare worker with PCR-confirmed SARS-CoV-2 infection or an uninfected control (not recorded which).

This chain links TRBV3-1 with TRBJ2-5; 12 bases are a match to TRBD2. The V and J ends lost 6 bases and 2 bases, in that order; junction bases with no gene match: 7. Germline V gives CDR1 LGHDT, CDR2 YNNKEL (reference sequence). The CDR3 has 16 amino acids. The CDR3 is CASRTATSGGQETQYF. The DNA of the CDR3 is TGTGCCAGCAGAACGGCCACTAGCGGGGGGCAAGAGACCCAGTACTTC.

The rearrangement links TRBV6-5 to TRBJ1-2; a possible D gene is TRBD1 (5 bases). The germline CDR1 and CDR2 sequences are MNHEY and SVGAGI. The CDR3 sequence is 14 residues long. Trimming cost V 5 bases and J 2 bases, with 12 bases left between them. CDR3 in amino acids: CASSRTKSNYGYTF. The CDR3 nucleotides are TGTGCCAGCAGTAGGACAAAGTCCAACTATGGCTACACCTTC.

Only a few counts were recorded for this clonotype. The V and J genes are TRBV29-1 and TRBJ1-1; D gene unclear. Trimming took 5 bases from V and 3 from J, leaving 7 bases between them. Germline-derived CDR1 and CDR2 are SQVTM and ANQGSEA. There are 11 residues in the CDR3. CDR3 DNA: TGCAGCGTTCACGTAGACACTGAAGCTTTCTTT. Its protein product is CSVHVDTEAFF.

This clonotype has ten or more counts. The CDR3 sequence is CASSFSAGLAGNEQFF. The DNA for the CDR3 is TGTGCCAGCAGCTTTTCAGCGGGACTAGCAGGAAATGAGCAGTTCTTC. This chain joins TRBV7-8 and TRBJ2-1; TRBD2 matches 9 bases. Germline assignment: CDR1 SGHVS and CDR2 FQNEAQ. The CDR3 is 16 residues long. V lost 3 bases to trimming and J lost 7 bases; unmatched junction nucleotides: 10.

The CDR3 reads CASSLRGHTIYF. The CDR3 DNA reads TGTGCCAGCAGCCTCAGGGGGCACACCATATATTTT. This chain connects TRBV12-3 or TRBV12-4 to TRBJ1-3; 8 bases agree with TRBD1. After removal of 6 bases from V and 8 bases from J, the junction contained 3 bases not matched to a gene. The CDR3 totals 12 residues.

The chain employs TRBV5-5 and TRBJ2-5, with D hard to call. The V gene's germline CDR1 is SGHKS and CDR2 YYEKEE (reference sequence). With 1 base removed from V and 4 bases from J, the gap between germline ends came to 8 bases. The CDR3 has 13 amino acids. CDR3 loop: CASSLLGGETQYF. The CDR3 nucleotides read TGTGCCAGCAGCTTGTTGGGCGGAGAGACCCAGTACTTC.

In its sample, this clonotype was seen many times. The rearrangement uses TRBV10-3 and TRBJ1-1; D unresolved. Germline-derived CDR1 and CDR2 are ENHRY and SYGVKD. Trimming cost V 2 bases and J 0 bases, with 4 bases left between them. This CDR3 comprises 13 residues. The CDR3 protein is CAISEAMNTEAFF. The CDR3 DNA reads TGTGCCATCAGTGAGGCCATGAACACTGAAGCTTTCTTT.

This rearrangement joins TRBV10-3 to TRBJ2-7; D remains ambiguous. This CDR3 has 14 amino acids. V was clipped by 3 bases and J by 4 bases, with 13 bases between them. CDR1 is ENHRY and CDR2 is SYGVKD in the germline V gene. The CDR3, as DNA: TGTGCCATCAGTGAAGTGTTGGATACATACGAGCAGTACTTC. It yields the protein CAISEVLDTYEQYF.

The genes are TRBV11-2 and TRBJ2-3, with D perhaps TRBD1 (5 bases). This CDR3 is 14 amino acids long. Trimming shortened V by 3 bases and J by 5 bases, and 12 bases separated the two germline ends. In germline, CDR1 is SGHAT, CDR2 FQNNGV. The CDR3 DNA sequence: TGTGCCAGCAGCTTTGGCAGGGAAGAAGATACGCAGTATTTT. Its translation: CASSFGREEDTQYF.

V is TRBV20-1 and J is TRBJ2-5; D gene uncertain. This CDR3 comprises 10 residues. Germline assignment: CDR1 DFQATT and CDR2 SNEGSKA (reference sequence). V was shortened by 3 bases and J by 5 bases, with 4 bases between the two germline ends. The CDR3 here is CSARLETQYF. The CDR3 DNA follows: TGCAGTGCTAGGCTGGAGACCCAGTACTTC.

V gene TRBV3-1 combines with J gene TRBJ2-3, with TRBD1 as a possible D gene (5 bases). Germline V gives CDR1 LGHDT, CDR2 YNNKEL (reference sequence). This CDR3 spans 12 amino acids. V lost 4 bases and J lost 11, with 13 bases in between. The CDR3 coding sequence is TGTGCCAGCAGCCCCCTAGGGGTTAAGCAGTATTTT. It translates to CASSPLGVKQYF.